A single T cell receptor (beta chain) is shown here with its context. Its antigen is not identified. This sample is part of a study of CD8+ T cells in alopecia areata. Study-wide points: Scalp repertoires also include resident alphabeta T cells from normal skin. Patients shared TCRs less clearly than mice did, possibly owing to HLA. Scalp clonality, together with expanded CD8+ clones among the top 100, fell significantly with tofacitinib.

CDR3 length: 15 residues. The J segment lost 3 bases and the V segment lost 5 bases, leaving 8 bases of the junction unmatched. Germline values: CDR1 LNHDA, CDR2 SQIVND (reference sequence). Extracted RNA was reverse transcribed into cDNA, the sequencing template. The method was immunoSEQ multiplex PCR; TCRdb's version includes in-frame clones alone and lacks a portion of them. This sample has more than 90,000 clones; about 60% occur once, and the top ten carry 10% to 15%. The treatment is: oral pan-JAK inhibitor, 5-10 mg twice daily. Sorting separated CD4+ and CD8+ T cells out of PBMCs. V usage is TRBV19 and J usage is TRBJ1-1; 8 bases are a match to TRBD1. This TCR came from a human donor with alopecia areata. The starting material was CD8+ T cells sorted from blood, obtained at week 24, from a patient treated with tofacitinib. The CDR3 DNA reads as TGTGCCAGTAGTTCGACAGGGGCGTTGGACACTGAAGCTTTCTTT. It is translated as CASSSTGALDTEAFF.